These 27 T cell receptor beta chains were sequenced from one sample in a study of blood T cells in healthy people across ages. A sample-barcoded 5' primer and a J-beta primer mix were used in a second PCR of about 6 to 11 cycles. TCRdb redid the calling of the 5' RACE reads with MiXCR, one entry per CDR3 protein. Of about a million distinct CDR3 sequences in the sample, roughly 51% were seen once. The specimen sequenced was blood. These receptors were taken from a woman aged 55 to 70 in good health.

This chain joins TRBV4-3 and TRBJ1-2, with D possibly being TRBD1 (6 bases). The CDR3 spans 13 residues. Trimming left V 3 bases short and J 5 bases short, with 10 bases between. The germline V gene has CDR1 LGHNA and CDR2 YSLEER. For the CDR3, the DNA is TGCGCCAGCAGCCACAGAACAGGGTATGGCTACACCTTC. Translated, it gives CASSHRTGYGYTF.

The chain uses TRBV20-1 and TRBJ2-3; 10 nucleotides match TRBD2. The CDR3 extends over 15 amino acids. Trimming removed 4 bases from V and 3 bases from J; junction bases left unmatched: 7. In germline, CDR1 is DFQATT, CDR2 SNEGSKA (reference sequence). The CDR3 DNA reads as TGCAGTGCTACTTCCGCTAGCGGGAGAACAGATACGCAGTATTTT. This gives the protein CSATSASGRTDTQYF.

The CDR3 reads CAWEPVSRTGYTF. DNA for the CDR3: TGTGCCTGGGAACCCGTTTCCCGGACTGGCTACACCTTC. The rearrangement uses TRBV30 and TRBJ1-2, with unresolved D. The ends were cut back, 5 bases at V and 7 bases at J, with 17 bases in the middle. The CDR3 extends over 13 amino acids. From germline, CDR1 is GTSNPN and CDR2 SVGIG (reference sequence).

This clonotype has a handful of counts. This rearrangement joins TRBV15 to TRBJ2-3, with D perhaps TRBD1 (6 bases). From germline, CDR1 is LNHNV and CDR2 YYDKDF (reference sequence). V was cut by 2 bases and J by 0 bases, with 15 bases left in between. This CDR3 has 17 residues. CDR3 region: CATSRTPGHLSTDTQYF. The CDR3 bases are TGTGCCACCAGCAGAACTCCGGGACACCTGAGCACAGATACGCAGTATTTT.

The chain combines TRBV5-1 with TRBJ2-1; TRBD2 aligns across 11 bases. The CDR3 sequence is 15 residues long. V lost 5 bases and J lost 8; bases outside the gene matches: 9. CDR1 is SGHRS, CDR2 YFSETQ, per germline. The DNA of the CDR3 is TGCGCCAGCAGTAAAACTAGCGGGAGTGCGGATGAGCAGTTCTTC. It encodes CASSKTSGSADEQFF. Using reference TRBV5-1 and TRBJ2-1 for the parts outside the CDR3, the full variable domain is KAGVTQTPRYLIKTRGQQVTLSCSPISGHRSVSWYQQTPGQGLQFLFEYFSETQRNKGNFPGRFSGRQFSNSRSEMNVSTLELGDSALYLCASSKTSGSADEQFFGPGTRLTVL.

As regards this clonotype: With a much larger clone just one base away, this may be a read error. The V gene is TRBV4-3, the J gene TRBJ1-1; TRBD1 agrees at 7 bases. Germline loops: CDR1 LGHNA, CDR2 YSLEER. The CDR3 sequence is 14 residues long. V dropped 1 base and J dropped 8; count of bases not matched to a gene: 7. CDR3 in amino acids: CASSQGRGRREAFF. Written as DNA, the CDR3 is TGCGCCAGCAGCCAAGGGAGGGGGCGACGGGAAGCTTTCTTT.

This clonotype was seen once. This sequence joins TRBV4-2 and TRBJ1-5; D is undetermined. The germline V gene encodes CDR1 LGHNA and CDR2 YNFKEQ. The CDR3 is made up of 12 amino acids. The V end was cut by 3 bases, the J end by 9 bases, with 9 bases between. The CDR3 reads CASSHEAGPQHF. CDR3 nucleotides: TGTGCCAGCAGCCATGAGGCCGGGCCCCAGCATTTT.

The V and J genes are TRBV5-1 and TRBJ2-3, with D perhaps matching TRBD1 (6 bases). The CDR3 loop spans 16 amino acids. V was trimmed by 5 bases and J by 2 bases, leaving 18 bases between them. Looked up from germline, CDR1 is SGHRS and CDR2 is YFSETQ. CDR3 region: CASRYPMDSPTDTQYF. The CDR3 DNA reads as TGCGCCAGCAGATACCCTATGGACAGCCCCACAGATACGCAGTATTTT.

This clonotype was seen just once. V usage is TRBV7-9 and J usage is TRBJ1-5; the match to TRBD1 covers 8 bases. J gave up 2 bases and V 8 bases, and 5 bases lay outside the gene matches. Per germline, CDR1 SEHNR and CDR2 FQNEAQ (reference sequence). The CDR3 has 14 residues. CDR3 residues: CASGPGQGNQPQHF. In DNA, the CDR3 is TGTGCCAGCGGACCGGGACAGGGCAATCAGCCCCAGCATTTT.

The chain carries TRBV28 and TRBJ2-5; D is ambiguous. The tail of the sequence fits TRBJ2-7 better, so the J call may be wrong. The CDR3 length is 13 residues. Germline assignment: CDR1 MDHEN and CDR2 SYDVKM. The CDR3 region has the DNA TGTGCCAGCAGTAACTTCTTGGTAGGCGAGCAGTACTTC. Residues: CASSNFLVGEQYF.

Concerning this clonotype itself: One end of the junction does not line up with germline, which may come from a read error. The V and J genes are TRBV6-6 and TRBJ2-5; 9 bases align to TRBD2. This CDR3 region has 17 residues. The germline V gene encodes CDR1 MNHNY and CDR2 SVGAGI (reference sequence). CDR3 residues: CASSSLGLASGQETRYF. The CDR3 nucleotides are TGTGCCAGCAGTTCCCTGGGACTAGCTTCTGGGCAAGAGACCCGGTACTTC.

The chain uses TRBV24-1 and TRBJ2-1, with D possibly TRBD2 on 6 matching bases. Germline values: CDR1 KGHDR, CDR2 SFDVKD. This CDR3 region has 18 residues. The V gene lost 3 bases and the J gene lost 6 bases, with 23 bases spanning the gap. Here the CDR3 reads CATSDPVPGGPERNEQFF. The CDR3 region has the DNA TGTGCCACCAGTGATCCCGTCCCTGGAGGGCCTGAGCGCAATGAGCAGTTCTTC.

The chain joins TRBV18 to TRBJ2-7; D may be TRBD2 (6 bases). CDR3 size: 14 residues. Between the trimmed V and J ends, which lost 3 bases and 3 bases, there was a span of 12 bases. Germline CDR1 and CDR2: KGHSH and LQKENI. CDR3 in DNA: TGTGCCAGCTCACCCGCACTGGAGGGCTACGAGCAGTACTTC. Amino acid sequence: CASSPALEGYEQYF.

This clonotype has a handful of counts. The chain combines TRBV3-1 with TRBJ2-7; no clear D gene. The CDR3 covers 13 residues. Germline values: CDR1 LGHDT, CDR2 YNNKEL (reference sequence). V shed 4 bases and J shed 5 bases, with 12 bases lying between them. The CDR3 DNA follows: TGTGCCAGCAGCCGGCCCTCGGGTCACGAGCAGTACTTC. Translating it yields CASSRPSGHEQYF.

The chain couples TRBV7-2 to TRBJ2-7; 8 bases agree with TRBD2. The V gene's germline CDR1 is SGHTA and CDR2 FQGNSA. The CDR3 has 16 residues. With V trimmed by 4 bases and J by 0 bases, 8 bases remained unmatched. The CDR3 loop reads CASSSRLATSSYEQYF. The CDR3 DNA reads TGTGCCAGCAGCTCTAGACTAGCGACCAGCTCCTACGAGCAGTACTTC.

The chain is built from TRBV5-1 and TRBJ2-1; 8 nucleotides line up with TRBD2. The CDR3 runs 15 residues. Germline trimming cut 0 bases from V and 6 bases from J; bases unmatched to any gene: 5. Germline loops: CDR1 SGHRS, CDR2 YFSETQ. In nucleotides, the CDR3 is TGCGCCAGCAGCTTGGAGGGTAGCGGGACCAATGAGCAGTTCTTC. Its protein is CASSLEGSGTNEQFF.

This chain links TRBV20-1 with TRBJ2-3, with a tentative D call TRBD2 (6 bases). Germline V CDR1 and CDR2: DFQATT, SNEGSKA (reference sequence). The V end lost 7 bases, the J end lost 5 bases, and 22 bases lay between the germline ends. CDR3 length: 15 residues. CDR3 sequence reads: CSVLGLPAKQDTQYF. The DNA of the CDR3 is TGCAGTGTACTGGGACTGCCCGCCAAGCAAGATACGCAGTATTTT.

This clonotype has a handful of counts. CDR3 region: CASSLRFSYEQYF. For the CDR3, the DNA is TGTGCCAGCAGTTTGAGGTTCTCCTACGAGCAGTACTTC. This chain links TRBV12-3 or TRBV12-4 with TRBJ2-7; D gene ambiguous. Trimming removed 3 bases from V and 0 bases from J, with 6 bases in between. The CDR3 length is 13 residues.

The chain links TRBV4-3 to TRBJ2-7; TRBD2 is a possible D gene (6 bases). The end of the DNA aligns better with TRBJ2-5, so the J call may be wrong. CDR3 length equals 16 residues. CDR1 is LGHNA, CDR2 YSLEER, per germline. The DNA for the CDR3 is TGCGCCAGCAGCCAAGGTCGGGGGTTGGGTTTCGGGACCCAGTACTTC. This encodes CASSQGRGLGFGTQYF.

The rearrangement uses TRBV5-5 and TRBJ1-2, with 7 bases that match TRBD1. Per germline, CDR1 SGHKS and CDR2 YYEKEE (reference sequence). This CDR3 spans 14 amino acids. The J segment lost 4 bases and the V segment lost 4 bases, leaving 7 bases of the junction unmatched. For the CDR3, the DNA is TGTGCCAGCAGCGTGGTTTGGGACAGCTATGGCTACACCTTC. It yields the protein CASSVVWDSYGYTF.

The chain recombines TRBV4-1 with TRBJ2-4, with D perhaps matching TRBD2 (5 bases). In germline, CDR1 is MGHRA, CDR2 YSYEKL. CDR3 size: 15 residues. Trimming left V 0 bases short and J 12 bases short, with 18 bases between. CDR3 nucleotide sequence: TGCGCCAGCAGCCAAGATGGCTCTGGGAGAATTTATCAGTACTTC. Its translation is CASSQDGSGRIYQYF.

J is TRBJ2-3 and V is TRBV20-1; either TRBD1 or TRBD2 may supply D (5 bases each). The V end was cut by 6 bases, the J end by 4 bases, with 23 bases between. The germline V gene encodes CDR1 DFQATT and CDR2 SNEGSKA (reference sequence). CDR3 length equals 16 residues. The CDR3 is CSAKTRGRGASDTQYF. CDR3 in DNA: TGCAGTGCCAAGACTCGAGGGAGAGGGGCATCAGATACGCAGTATTTT.

The chain uses TRBV9 and TRBJ2-3; 7 nucleotides align to TRBD2. Trimming at V came to 7 bases and at J to 2 bases, leaving 7 bases not matched to a gene. CDR3 size: 14 residues. Germline values: CDR1 SGDLS, CDR2 YYNGEE. CDR3 nucleotides: TGTGCCAGCGGGAGGGGACTAACCACAGATACGCAGTATTTT. This codes for CASGRGLTTDTQYF.

The rearrangement joins TRBV7-9 to TRBJ2-5; TRBD2 agrees at 9 bases. The V segment lost 1 base and the J segment 3 bases; nucleotides outside the gene matches: 9. This CDR3 has 17 amino acids. From germline, CDR1 is SEHNR and CDR2 FQNEAQ (reference sequence). The CDR3: CASSLGLAGSPKETQYF. CDR3 DNA sequence: TGTGCCAGCAGCTTAGGCCTAGCGGGATCACCCAAAGAGACCCAGTACTTC.

This clonotype has only a few counts. The chain has TRBV27 and TRBJ2-7; D unclear. Trimming left V 7 bases short and J 1 base short, with 8 bases between. Germline V gene lookup returns CDR1 MNHEY and CDR2 SMNVEV (reference sequence). The CDR3 sequence is 12 residues long. CDR3 sequence reads: CASNGFSYEQYF. DNA of the CDR3: TGTGCCAGCAACGGATTTTCCTACGAGCAGTACTTC.

V is TRBV4-1 and J is TRBJ2-7, with 8 bases identical to TRBD1. Trimming took 4 bases from V and 5 from J; bases not matched to a gene: 7. Germline loops: CDR1 MGHRA, CDR2 YSYEKL. The CDR3 sequence is 14 residues long. CDR3 amino acids: CASSLTQGADEQYF. CDR3 nucleotide sequence: TGCGCCAGCAGCCTAACGCAGGGGGCGGACGAGCAGTACTTC.

This clonotype was counted between two and nine times. The chain carries TRBV6-6 and TRBJ2-3; a possible D gene is TRBD1 (6 bases). With 6 bases removed from V and 6 bases from J, the gap between germline ends came to 16 bases. CDR3 size: 14 residues. Germline V gives CDR1 MNHNY, CDR2 SVGAGI (reference sequence). Here the CDR3 DNA reads TGTGCCAGCAGGGACTCCGGGACAATGGATACGCAGTATTTT. Protein product: CASRDSGTMDTQYF.